This T cell receptor (beta chain) was found in a study of spatial heterogeneity in lung cancer. Study details: Detection of beta-chain sequences consistently exceeded that of alpha-chain sequences.

This clonotype was seen repeatedly, ten times or more. Stated time point: sample taken at primary tumor resection. The donors comprised around 72 untreated early-stage non-small cell lung cancer patients. Sequencing covered unsorted whole RNA taken from tumor, nontumor lung or frozen PBMC. Unique molecular identifiers, one per molecule, were present on every TCR cDNA molecule. TCRdb reprocessed the 5' RACE reads with MiXCR, giving one entry per CDR3 protein. There are around 2,600 distinct CDR3 sequences in the sample; about 7% occur only once, and over 15% lies in the top ten. Germline CDR1 SEHNR, CDR2 FQNEAQ (reference sequence). This CDR3 has 13 amino acids. The V gene end was trimmed by 4 bases and the J gene end by 6 bases; junction bases not matched to a gene: 4.

The rearrangement uses TRBV7-9 and TRBJ2-7; TRBD1 matches at 9 bases. Here the sequenced sample was normal lung tissue next to the tumor, taken at surgery. The receptor's source is a male donor with early-stage non-small cell lung cancer. The CDR3 here is CASSWGQGPEQYF. The CDR3 DNA is TGTGCCAGCAGCTGGGGACAGGGCCCCGAGCAGTACTTC.